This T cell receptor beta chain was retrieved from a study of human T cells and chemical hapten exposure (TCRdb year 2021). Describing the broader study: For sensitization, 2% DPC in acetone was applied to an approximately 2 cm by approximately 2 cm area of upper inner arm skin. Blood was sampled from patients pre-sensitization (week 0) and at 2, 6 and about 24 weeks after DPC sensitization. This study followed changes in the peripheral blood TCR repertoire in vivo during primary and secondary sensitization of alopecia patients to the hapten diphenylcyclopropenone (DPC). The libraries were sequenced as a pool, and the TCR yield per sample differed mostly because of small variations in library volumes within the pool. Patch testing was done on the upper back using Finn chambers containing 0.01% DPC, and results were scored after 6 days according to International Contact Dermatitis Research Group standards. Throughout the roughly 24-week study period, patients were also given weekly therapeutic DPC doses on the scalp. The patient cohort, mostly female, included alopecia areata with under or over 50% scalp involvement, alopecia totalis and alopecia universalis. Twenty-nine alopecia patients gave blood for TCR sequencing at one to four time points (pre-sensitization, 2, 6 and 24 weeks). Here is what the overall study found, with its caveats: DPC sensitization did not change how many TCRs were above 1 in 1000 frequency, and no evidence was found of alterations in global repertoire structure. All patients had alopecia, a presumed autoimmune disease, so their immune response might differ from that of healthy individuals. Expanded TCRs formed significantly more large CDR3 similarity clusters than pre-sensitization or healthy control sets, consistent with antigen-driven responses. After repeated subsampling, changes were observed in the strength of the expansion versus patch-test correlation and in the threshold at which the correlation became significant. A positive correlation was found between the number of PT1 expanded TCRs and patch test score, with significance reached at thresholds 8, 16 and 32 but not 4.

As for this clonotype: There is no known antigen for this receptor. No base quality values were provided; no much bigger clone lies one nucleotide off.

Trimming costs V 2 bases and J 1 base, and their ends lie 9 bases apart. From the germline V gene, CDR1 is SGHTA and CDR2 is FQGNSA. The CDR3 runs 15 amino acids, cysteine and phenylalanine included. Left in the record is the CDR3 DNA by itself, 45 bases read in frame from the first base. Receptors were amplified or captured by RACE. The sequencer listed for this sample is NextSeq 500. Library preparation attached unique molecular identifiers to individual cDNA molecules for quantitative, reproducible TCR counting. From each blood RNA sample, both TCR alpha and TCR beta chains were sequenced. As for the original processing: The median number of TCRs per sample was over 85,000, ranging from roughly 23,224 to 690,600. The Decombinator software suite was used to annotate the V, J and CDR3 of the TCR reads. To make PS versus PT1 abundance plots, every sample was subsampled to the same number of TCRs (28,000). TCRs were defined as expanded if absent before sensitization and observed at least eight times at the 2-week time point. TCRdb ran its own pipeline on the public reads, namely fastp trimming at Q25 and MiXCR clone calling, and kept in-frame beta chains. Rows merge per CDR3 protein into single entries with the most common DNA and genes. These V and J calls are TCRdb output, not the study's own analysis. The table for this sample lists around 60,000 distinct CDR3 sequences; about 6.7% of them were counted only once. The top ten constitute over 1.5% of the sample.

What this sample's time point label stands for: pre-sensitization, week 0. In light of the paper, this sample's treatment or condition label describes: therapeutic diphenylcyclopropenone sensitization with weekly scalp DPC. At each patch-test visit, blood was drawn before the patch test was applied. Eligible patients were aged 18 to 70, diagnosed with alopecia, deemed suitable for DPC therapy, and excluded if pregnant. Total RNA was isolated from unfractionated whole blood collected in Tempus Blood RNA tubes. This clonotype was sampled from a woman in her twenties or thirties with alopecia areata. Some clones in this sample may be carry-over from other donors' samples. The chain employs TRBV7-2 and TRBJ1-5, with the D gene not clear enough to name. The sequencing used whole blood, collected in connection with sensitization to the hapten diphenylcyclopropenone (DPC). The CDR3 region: CASSLFGPSNQPQHF. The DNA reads TGTGCCAGCAGCTTATTTGGACCGAGCAATCAGCCCCAGCATTTT.